This T cell receptor (beta chain) emerged from a study of control samples from healthy donors and cancer patients. The CDR3 consists of 15 residues. The germline gives CDR1 SNHLY, CDR2 FYNNEI. V was pared by 4 bases and J by 4 bases, with 13 bases between. Assay: immunoSEQ multiplex PCR; the TCRdb copy retains only in-frame clones and omits some. The profile covers about 180,000 clones, with around 91% appearing a single time and 1.1% to 1.5% taken by the ten largest. This receptor was taken from a woman aged 50 to 65 in good health. J is TRBJ1-4 and V is TRBV2; D is unresolved. Sample: blood. Here the CDR3 reads CASSVQQAYNEKLFF. The DNA for the CDR3 is TGTGCCAGCAGTGTCCAGCAGGCCTATAATGAAAAACTGTTTTTT.